Shown below are 7 T cell receptor beta chains from a single sample sequenced in a study of cytomegalovirus exposure and HLA in healthy donors. PCR involved 60 Vbeta and 13 Jbeta primers. Only in-frame clones appear in the TCRdb table, and some are missing; sequencing was by immunoSEQ multiplex PCR. Of 160,000 or so clones listed, roughly 83% are singletons. Sequencing was done on a sample of PBMCs. The source is a woman between 18 and 30 years old in good health and CMV-seronegative.

The chain links TRBV10-2 to TRBJ2-7; 11 positions match TRBD2. The junction had 9 bases not matched to a gene; V was cut back by 8 bases and J by 3 bases. Germline V gene lookup returns CDR1 WSHSY and CDR2 SAAADI. This CDR3 contains 15 residues. CDR3 protein: CASRIGTSGNYEQYF. Here the CDR3 DNA reads TGCGCCAGCCGGATTGGGACTAGCGGAAACTACGAGCAGTACTTC.

The chain combines TRBV7-6 with TRBJ2-3, with TRBD2 as a possible D gene (7 bases). CDR3 size: 15 residues. The germline gives CDR1 SGHVS, CDR2 FNYEAQ. The germline V and J ends were trimmed by 1 base and 5 bases, with 13 bases remaining between them. This chain's CDR3 is CASSLGTRGGDTQYF. The CDR3 DNA sequence: TGTGCCAGCAGCTTAGGGACTAGGGGGGGAGATACGCAGTATTTT.

The chain has TRBV2 and TRBJ2-7; unclear D gene. Trimming cost V 6 bases and J 2 bases, with 5 bases left between them. The CDR3 covers 11 residues. CDR1 and CDR2 (germline): SNHLY, FYNNEI. The CDR3: CASRYTYEQYF. The CDR3 coding sequence is TGTGCCAGCAGGTACACCTACGAGCAGTACTTC. Full variable domain (missing parts from reference TRBV2 and TRBJ2-7): EPEVTQTPSHQVTQMGQEVILRCVPISNHLYFYWYRQILGQKVEFLVSFYNNEISEKSEIFDDQFSVERPDGSNFTLKIRSTKLEDSAMYFCASRYTYEQYFGPGTRLTVT.

This clone has only a few counts. The chain joins TRBV18 to TRBJ2-4, with a possible D match to TRBD2 (5 bases). The CDR3 sequence is 15 residues long. Between the trimmed V and J ends, which lost 0 bases and 0 bases, there was a span of 6 bases. The germline CDR1 and CDR2 sequences are KGHSH and LQKENI. In nucleotides, the CDR3 is TGTGCCAGCTCACCACCGAGGGCAGCCAAAAACATTCAGTACTTC. The encoded protein is CASSPPRAAKNIQYF.

The chain employs TRBV6-5 and TRBJ1-1; no clear D gene. V lost 8 bases and J lost 0, with 16 bases in between. The CDR3 has 15 residues. Germline V lookup: CDR1 MNHEY, CDR2 SVGAGI. The CDR3 region has the DNA TGTGCCAGCGAACTTTCCCCGGGGATGAACACTGAAGCTTTCTTT. Encoded protein: CASELSPGMNTEAFF.

The V gene is TRBV19, the J gene TRBJ1-5; a weak D match, TRBD1 (6 bases). V dropped 2 bases and J dropped 3 bases, with 11 bases sitting between them. The CDR3 extends over 15 amino acids. The V gene's germline CDR1 is LNHDA and CDR2 SQIVND (reference sequence). CDR3 residues: CASSINRAPNQPQHF. The CDR3 region has the DNA TGTGCCAGTAGTATAAACAGGGCGCCCAATCAGCCCCAGCATTTT.

The chain carries TRBV6-1 and TRBJ1-2, with 9 bases that match TRBD1. Looked up from germline, CDR1 is MNHNS and CDR2 is SASEGT. The V segment lost 4 bases and the J segment 8 bases; nucleotides outside the gene matches: 5. The length of the CDR3 is 13 residues. The CDR3: CASSVTGGAGYTF. CDR3 in DNA: TGTGCCAGCAGTGTTACAGGGGGCGCAGGCTACACCTTC.